A selection of T cell receptor beta chains follows, all from one sample in a study of blood T cells in healthy people across ages. Each CDR3 protein is one row after TCRdb ran MiXCR on the 5' RACE reads. The sample includes 1.5 million to 2 million distinct CDR3 sequences, 28% of them seen just once. Sequencing was performed on blood. The source of these receptors is a woman between 25 and 40 years old in good health. CDR3s leave out the opening cysteine and the closing phenylalanine or tryptophan. The order of the fields is D gene, V gene, CDR3 protein. The D gene is left open where the match is weak.

d_gene: NA; v_gene: TRBV5-1; CDR3aa: ASSKTGIETEAF
d_gene: NA; v_gene: TRBV5-6; CDR3aa: ASSLNGFNYGYT
d_gene: TRBD2; v_gene: TRBV9; CDR3aa: ASSVEEAGAFTDTQY
d_gene: TRBD1; v_gene: TRBV20-1; CDR3aa: SASGQGYEQY
d_gene: TRBD2; v_gene: TRBV10-3; CDR3aa: AISDRGGTDTQY
d_gene: NA; v_gene: TRBV7-2; CDR3aa: ASSAQGRGGTDTQY
d_gene: NA; v_gene: TRBV24-1; CDR3aa: ATSADRPGQRY
d_gene: NA; v_gene: TRBV5-6; CDR3aa: ASTWSISYEQY
d_gene: NA; v_gene: TRBV20-1; CDR3aa: SPRDTPYGYT
d_gene: NA; v_gene: TRBV29-1; CDR3aa: SVEPKTRTNEQF
d_gene: TRBD2; v_gene: TRBV20-1; CDR3aa: SADGKTSGSAGDTQY
d_gene: TRBD2; v_gene: TRBV29-1; CDR3aa: SVGFTSDTDTQY